The sequence of this T cell receptor beta chain was determined in a study of beta chain features in type 1 diabetes. On the study more broadly: On cell yields, gender and age, patients and healthy donors were similar.

Findings and limits, study-wide: The study found moderately but significantly shorter TCRB CDR3s in all four CD4+ subsets of Type 1 diabetes patients. The naive, central memory and Treg TCRB repertoires of patients appeared to be more similar to one another than those of healthy donors. Type 1 diabetes patients had VDJ junctions that carried fewer insertions and more deletions.

Since all of the isolated RNA was reverse transcribed, expressed TCRB transcripts were what got sequenced. The method was immunoSEQ multiplex PCR; TCRdb's version includes in-frame clones alone and lacks a portion of them. This table has 550,000 to 850,000 clones, 10% to 15% appearing once. The CDR3 extends over 15 amino acids. CDR1 and CDR2 from the germline V gene are LGHNA and YNFKEQ. V lost 1 base and J 4 bases, leaving 10 bases between the germline ends. CD4+ naive, central memory, regulatory and stem cell-like memory cells were sorted via CD45RO/CCR7/CD25/CD127/CD95/CD27. For this clone: Its antigen is unknown.

The TCR comes from a man between 18 and 35 years old with type 1 diabetes. The specimen was naive CD4+ T cells from blood. The chain employs TRBV4-2 and TRBJ1-4; D is ambiguous. The chain's CDR3 is CASSQGAGYNEKLFF. The CDR3 DNA reads TGTGCCAGCAGCCAAGGAGCCGGTTATAATGAAAAACTGTTTTTT.